This TCR beta chain was recovered during a study of blood T cell repertoires in COVID-19. Some clones are missing from TCRdb's copy, which holds only in-frame ones; the method was immunoSEQ multiplex PCR. The data show around 420,000 clones, approximately 91% seen once. This CDR3 is 15 amino acids long. CDR1 and CDR2 from the germline V gene are MNHEY and SMNVEV (reference sequence). Trimming stripped 6 bases from V and 9 bases from J, with 18 bases between. V usage is TRBV27 and J usage is TRBJ1-6; D remains unclear. This clonotype was obtained from a middle-aged woman with acute COVID-19. The sequenced sample was PBMCs or T cells enriched from blood (not recorded which). The chain's CDR3 is CASSSGGVFGSPLHF. As DNA, the CDR3 is TGTGCCAGCAGCTCCGGCGGGGTGTTCGGTTCACCCCTCCACTTT.